What follows are 30 T cell receptor beta chains derived from one specimen sequenced in a study of T cells expressing NK-cell markers. TCRdb reworked the 5' RACE reads into one entry per CDR3 protein, no DNA. The sample totals approximately 550,000 distinct CDR3 sequences. Input material: blood T cells: a sorted CD56 or NKG2C T cell subset, CD4+ or CD8+ T cells, or bulk PBMC T cells (not recorded which). The receptors originated from a man younger than 30 in good health.

The chain couples TRBV14 to TRBJ2-1; TCRdb's D call, TRBD2, is unchecked because there is no DNA. Germline loops: CDR1 SGHDN, CDR2 FVKESK. There are 17 residues in the CDR3. This chain's CDR3 is CASSRPGLADRYNEQFF.

The rearrangement uses TRBV5-1 and TRBJ2-3. CDR3 length: 15 amino acids. Germline CDR1 reads SGHRS; CDR2 reads YFSETQ. This CDR3 is CASSFSEMPVDTQYF.

The CDR3 here is CASSLVAAGGHEQYF. The chain employs TRBV7-6 and TRBJ2-7; TCRdb selects TRBD1, and the lack of DNA leaves this call unchecked. Germline assignment: CDR1 SGHVS and CDR2 FNYEAQ. The CDR3 runs 15 residues.

This chain uses TRBV6-5 with TRBJ1-1. The germline V gene has CDR1 MNHEY and CDR2 SVGAGI. This CDR3 has 14 residues. The CDR3 loop is CASSYELGSGEAFF.

This chain's CDR3 is CASSEALNYNEQFF. The chain has TRBV6-1 and TRBJ2-1. This CDR3 has 14 amino acids. Germline values: CDR1 MNHNS, CDR2 SASEGT.

The chain uses TRBV6-2 or TRBV6-3 and TRBJ1-2. Looked up from germline, CDR1 is MNHEY and CDR2 is SVGEGT. The CDR3 loop spans 11 amino acids. CDR3 sequence reads: CASRDDGGYTF.

The chain combines TRBV7-2 with TRBJ2-3; TCRdb outputs TRBD2, but without DNA this stays unchecked. The CDR3 length is 16 residues. Germline values: CDR1 SGHTA, CDR2 FQGNSA. Here the CDR3 reads CASSPAAREGEDTQYF.

The J gene is TRBJ1-1, the V gene TRBV5-1; the TCRdb D gene call, TRBD1, has no DNA to confirm it. Germline values: CDR1 SGHRS, CDR2 YFSETQ. The CDR3 loop spans 15 amino acids. CDR3 region: CASSLGGQGLTEAFF.

The V call is TRBV7-2, the J call TRBJ2-3; TCRdb outputs TRBD1, but without DNA this stays unchecked. The germline gives CDR1 SGHTA, CDR2 FQGNSA. The CDR3 has 13 residues. CDR3 sequence reads: CAVTWGGRDTQYF.

The chain employs TRBV11-2 and TRBJ2-3; TCRdb calls TRBD2, which cannot be checked without DNA. The CDR3 covers 16 residues. CDR1 SGHAT and CDR2 FQNNGV come from the germline V gene. CDR3 sequence: CASSLSLAGRADTQYF.

The chain joins TRBV16 to TRBJ2-3. The CDR3 totals 12 residues. Germline V gene sequence: CDR1 KGHSY, CDR2 FQNENV. CDR3 in amino acids: CASSQLPDTQYF.

This rearrangement joins TRBV3-1 to TRBJ2-3; TCRdb designates TRBD2, a call that cannot be tested without DNA. The germline V gene has CDR1 LGHDT and CDR2 YNNKEL (reference sequence). CDR3 length: 19 amino acids. The chain's CDR3 is CASSLYVTGLLASADTQYF.

V and J are TRBV27 and TRBJ2-7. Germline V gene sequence: CDR1 MNHEY, CDR2 SMNVEV (reference sequence). The CDR3 contains 13 residues. The CDR3 reads CASSLKSSYEQYF.

The chain is built from TRBV7-3 and TRBJ2-1; TCRdb designates TRBD2, a call that cannot be tested without DNA. This CDR3 has 19 amino acids. Looked up from germline, CDR1 is SGHTA and CDR2 is FQGTGA. Here the CDR3 reads CASSSLGGLASTSYNEQFF.

The CDR3 is CASSSAQGVNNQPQHF. The chain links TRBV6-2 or TRBV6-3 to TRBJ1-5; TCRdb's assignment of TRBD1 cannot be checked, as there is no DNA. The CDR3 extends over 16 amino acids. Germline V gene sequence: CDR1 MNHEY, CDR2 SVGEGT.

The genes are TRBV5-1 and TRBJ2-1; TCRdb selects TRBD2, and the lack of DNA leaves this call unchecked. This CDR3 is built from 17 residues. Germline CDR1 reads SGHRS; CDR2 reads YFSETQ. CDR3 in amino acids: CASSLEFLAGEWNEQFF. Using reference TRBV5-1 and TRBJ2-1 for the parts outside the CDR3, the full variable domain is KAGVTQTPRYLIKTRGQQVTLSCSPISGHRSVSWYQQTPGQGLQFLFEYFSETQRNKGNFPGRFSGRQFSNSRSEMNVSTLELGDSALYLCASSLEFLAGEWNEQFFGPGTRLTVL.

This chain connects TRBV7-2 to TRBJ2-2; absent DNA, TCRdb's TRBD2 call cannot be checked. CDR1 is SGHTA, CDR2 FQGNSA, per germline. This CDR3 has 17 amino acids. The CDR3 protein is CASRRTSGRENTGELFF.

The gene calls are TRBV4-3 and TRBJ1-1; TCRdb's assignment of TRBD1 cannot be checked, as there is no DNA. Germline CDR1 reads LGHNA; CDR2 reads YSLEER. This CDR3 is 15 amino acids long. The CDR3 is CASSQIQGGTIEAFF.

The chain is built from TRBV9 and TRBJ2-7; TCRdb gives TRBD2 as the D gene, but with no DNA this cannot be confirmed. CDR1 is SGDLS and CDR2 is YYNGEE in the germline V gene. CDR3 size: 14 residues. The chain's CDR3 is CASSVGTASYEQYF.

This chain's CDR3 is CASSLAGQTRQFF. The chain has TRBV7-8 and TRBJ2-1; absent DNA, TCRdb's TRBD1 call cannot be checked. CDR1 is SGHVS, CDR2 FQNEAQ, per germline. The CDR3 runs to 13 residues.

The chain combines TRBV6-5 with TRBJ2-1; TCRdb's D call, TRBD1, is unchecked because there is no DNA. There are 13 residues in the CDR3. The V gene's germline CDR1 is MNHEY and CDR2 SVGAGI. Here the CDR3 reads CASKKLGVNEQFF.

This chain connects TRBV3-1 to TRBJ2-1; TCRdb lists TRBD1, though no DNA is available to test this call. CDR1 and CDR2 from the germline V gene are LGHDT and YNNKEL (reference sequence). The CDR3 is 17 amino acids. CDR3 amino acids: CASSQDRGRVATGEQFF.

The CDR3 loop reads CASSAHNSNEQFF. The chain has TRBV25-1 and TRBJ2-1. Germline V gene sequence: CDR1 MGHDK, CDR2 SYGVNS. This CDR3 spans 13 amino acids.

The rearrangement links TRBV24-1 to TRBJ2-1; there is no DNA to check the TCRdb D call of TRBD1. The CDR3 spans 19 residues. Germline CDR1 is KGHDR and CDR2 is SFDVKD. CDR3 loop: CATSDSTLGIPGTYNEQFF.

This sequence joins TRBV4-2 and TRBJ2-5; checking the TCRdb D call of TRBD2 is not possible without DNA. The CDR3 runs 14 residues. Germline V gene sequence: CDR1 LGHNA, CDR2 YNFKEQ. The CDR3 sequence: CASSQGLAGRAQYF.

The rearrangement uses TRBV19 and TRBJ2-3; TCRdb returns TRBD2, unconfirmable since there is no DNA. CDR3 size: 16 residues. The germline V gene has CDR1 LNHDA and CDR2 SQIVND (reference sequence). CDR3 protein: CASSATRVLLTDTQYF.

This chain joins TRBV7-7 and TRBJ2-3; TCRdb's D call of TRBD1 is untestable without DNA. The CDR3 is made up of 15 amino acids. Germline CDR1 and CDR2: SSHAT and FNYEAQ (reference sequence). Here the CDR3 reads CASSSGSSSTDTQYF.

Here the CDR3 reads CASSRNGGTSTDTQYF. The J gene is TRBJ2-3, the V gene TRBV14; without DNA, the TCRdb call of TRBD1 cannot be checked. CDR3 size: 16 residues. CDR1 is SGHDN, CDR2 FVKESK, per germline.

The chain carries TRBV24-1 and TRBJ2-1; TCRdb's assignment of TRBD2 cannot be checked, as there is no DNA. Germline CDR1 KGHDR, CDR2 SFDVKD. This CDR3 has 13 residues. The CDR3: CATSDPARDEQFF.

The chain joins TRBV20-1 to TRBJ2-5; TCRdb designates TRBD1, a call that cannot be tested without DNA. CDR1 DFQATT and CDR2 SNEGSKA come from the germline V gene (reference sequence). The CDR3 extends over 15 amino acids. The CDR3 loop is CSARSRGALGGTQYF.